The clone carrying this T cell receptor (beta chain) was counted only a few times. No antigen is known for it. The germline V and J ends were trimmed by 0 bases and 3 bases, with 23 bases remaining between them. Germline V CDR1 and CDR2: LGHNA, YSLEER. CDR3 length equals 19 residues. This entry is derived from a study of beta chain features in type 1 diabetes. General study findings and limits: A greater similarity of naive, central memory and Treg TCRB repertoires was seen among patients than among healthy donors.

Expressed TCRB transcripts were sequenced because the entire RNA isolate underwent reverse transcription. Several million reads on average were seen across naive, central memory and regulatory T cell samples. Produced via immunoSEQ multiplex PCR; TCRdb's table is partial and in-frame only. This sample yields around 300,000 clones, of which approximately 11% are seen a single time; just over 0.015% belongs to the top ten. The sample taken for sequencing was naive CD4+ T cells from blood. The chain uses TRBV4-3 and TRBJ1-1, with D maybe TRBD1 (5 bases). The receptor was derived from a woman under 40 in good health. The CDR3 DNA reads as TGCGCCAGCAGCCAAGATCTTGGGGCCGGGGGGGGTTTAGACACTGAAGCTTTCTTT. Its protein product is CASSQDLGAGGGLDTEAFF.